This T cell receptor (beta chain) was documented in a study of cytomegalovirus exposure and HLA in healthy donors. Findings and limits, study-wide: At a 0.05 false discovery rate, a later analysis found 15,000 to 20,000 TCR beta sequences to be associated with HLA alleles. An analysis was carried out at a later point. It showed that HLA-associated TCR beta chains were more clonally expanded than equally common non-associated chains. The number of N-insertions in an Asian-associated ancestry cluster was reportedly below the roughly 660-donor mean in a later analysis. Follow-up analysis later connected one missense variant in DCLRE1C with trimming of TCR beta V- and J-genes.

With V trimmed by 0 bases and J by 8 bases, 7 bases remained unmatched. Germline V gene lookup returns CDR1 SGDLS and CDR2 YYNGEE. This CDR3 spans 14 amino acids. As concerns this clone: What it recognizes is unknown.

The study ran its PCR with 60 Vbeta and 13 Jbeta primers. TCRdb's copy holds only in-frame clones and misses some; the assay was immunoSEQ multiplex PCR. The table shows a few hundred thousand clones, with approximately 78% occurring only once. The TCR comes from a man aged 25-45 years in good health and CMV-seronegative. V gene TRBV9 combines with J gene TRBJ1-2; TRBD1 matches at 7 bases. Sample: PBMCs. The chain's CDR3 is CASSVGGTASGYTF. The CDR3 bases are TGTGCCAGCAGCGTAGGGGGGACAGCCTCGGGCTACACCTTC.